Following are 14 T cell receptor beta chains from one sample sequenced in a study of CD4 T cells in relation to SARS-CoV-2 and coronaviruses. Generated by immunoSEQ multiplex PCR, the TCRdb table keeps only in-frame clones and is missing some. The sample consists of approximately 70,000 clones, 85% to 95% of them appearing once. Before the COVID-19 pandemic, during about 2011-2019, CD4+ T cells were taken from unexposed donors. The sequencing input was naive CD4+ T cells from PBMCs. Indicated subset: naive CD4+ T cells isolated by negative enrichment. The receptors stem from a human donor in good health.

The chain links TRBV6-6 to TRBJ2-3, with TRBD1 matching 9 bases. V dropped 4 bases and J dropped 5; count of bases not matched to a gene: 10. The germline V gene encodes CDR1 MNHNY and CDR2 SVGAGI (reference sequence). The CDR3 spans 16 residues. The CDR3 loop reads CASSFDPPGQGDTQYF. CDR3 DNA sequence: TGTGCCAGCAGTTTTGACCCTCCGGGACAGGGAGATACGCAGTATTTT.

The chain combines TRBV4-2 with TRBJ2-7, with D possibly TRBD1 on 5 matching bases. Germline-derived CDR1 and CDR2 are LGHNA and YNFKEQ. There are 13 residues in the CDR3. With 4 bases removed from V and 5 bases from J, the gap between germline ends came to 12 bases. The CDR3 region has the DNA TGTGCCAGCAGCCCGCGGCTAGGGGACGAGCAGTACTTC. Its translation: CASSPRLGDEQYF.

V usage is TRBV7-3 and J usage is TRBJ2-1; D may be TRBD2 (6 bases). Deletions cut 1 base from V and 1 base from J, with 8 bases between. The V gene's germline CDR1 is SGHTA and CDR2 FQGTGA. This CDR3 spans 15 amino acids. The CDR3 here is CASSLMGGSYNEQFF. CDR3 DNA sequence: TGTGCCAGCAGCTTAATGGGAGGTTCCTACAATGAGCAGTTCTTC.

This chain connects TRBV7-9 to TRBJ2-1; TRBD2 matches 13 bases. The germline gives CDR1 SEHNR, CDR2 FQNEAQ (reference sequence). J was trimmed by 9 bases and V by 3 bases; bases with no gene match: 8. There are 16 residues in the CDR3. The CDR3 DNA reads TGTGCCAGCAGCTTTACCACTAGCGGGGGGGCGGGTGAGCAGTTCTTC. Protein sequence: CASSFTTSGGAGEQFF.

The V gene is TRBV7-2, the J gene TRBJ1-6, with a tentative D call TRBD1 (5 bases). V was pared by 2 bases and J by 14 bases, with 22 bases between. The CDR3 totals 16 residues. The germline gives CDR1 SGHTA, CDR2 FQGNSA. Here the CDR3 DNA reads TGTGCCAGCAGCTTATCCCGGGACGGGACCCGGTTGACCCTCCACTTT. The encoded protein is CASSLSRDGTRLTLHF.

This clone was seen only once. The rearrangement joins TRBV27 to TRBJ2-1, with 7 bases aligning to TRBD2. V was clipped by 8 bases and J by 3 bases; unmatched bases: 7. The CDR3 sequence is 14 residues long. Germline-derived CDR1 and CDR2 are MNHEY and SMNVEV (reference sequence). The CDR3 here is CASGAGDYYNEQFF. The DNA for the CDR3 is TGTGCCAGCGGGGCGGGAGACTACTACAATGAGCAGTTCTTC.

The CDR3 coding sequence is TGTGCCAGCAGCAAAGTACGGCACAGGGGAGACGAGCAGTACTTC. This translates into CASSKVRHRGDEQYF. The V gene is TRBV21-1, the J gene TRBJ2-7; the table's D gene call, TRBD1, was not cross checked with the DNA. TRBV21-1 corresponds to a pseudogene. CDR3 length: 15 residues.

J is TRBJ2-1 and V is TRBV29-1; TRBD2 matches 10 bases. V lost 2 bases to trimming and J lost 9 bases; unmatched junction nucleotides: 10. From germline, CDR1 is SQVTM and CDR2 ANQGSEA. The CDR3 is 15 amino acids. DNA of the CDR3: TGCAGCGTTGAATATCGAGCGGGGGGGCCGGGTGAGCAGTTCTTC. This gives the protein CSVEYRAGGPGEQFF.

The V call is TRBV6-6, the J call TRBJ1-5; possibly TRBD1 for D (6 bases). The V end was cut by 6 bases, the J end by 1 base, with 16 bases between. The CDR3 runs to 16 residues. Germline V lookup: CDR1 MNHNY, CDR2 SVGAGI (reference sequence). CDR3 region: CASRGLGGASNQPQHF. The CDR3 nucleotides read TGTGCCAGCAGAGGGTTGGGGGGCGCAAGCAATCAGCCCCAGCATTTT.

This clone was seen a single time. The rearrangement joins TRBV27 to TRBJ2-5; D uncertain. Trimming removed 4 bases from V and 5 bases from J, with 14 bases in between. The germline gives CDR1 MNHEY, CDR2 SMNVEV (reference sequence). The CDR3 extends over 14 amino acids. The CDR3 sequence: CASSSSRIGETQYF. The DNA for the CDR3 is TGTGCCAGCAGTTCTTCTAGAATAGGGGAGACCCAGTACTTC.

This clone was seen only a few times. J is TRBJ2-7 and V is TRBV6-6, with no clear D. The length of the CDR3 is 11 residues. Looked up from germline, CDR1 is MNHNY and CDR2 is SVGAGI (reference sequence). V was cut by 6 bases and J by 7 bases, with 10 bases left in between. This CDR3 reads CASSRSEEQYF. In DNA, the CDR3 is TGTGCCAGCAGCCGAAGTGAGGAGCAGTACTTC.

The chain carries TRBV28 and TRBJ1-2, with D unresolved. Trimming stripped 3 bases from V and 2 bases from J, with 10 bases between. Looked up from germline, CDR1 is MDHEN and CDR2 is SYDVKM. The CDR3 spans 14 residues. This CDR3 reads CASSLWGPNYGYTF. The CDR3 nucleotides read TGTGCCAGCAGTTTGTGGGGTCCCAACTATGGCTACACCTTC.

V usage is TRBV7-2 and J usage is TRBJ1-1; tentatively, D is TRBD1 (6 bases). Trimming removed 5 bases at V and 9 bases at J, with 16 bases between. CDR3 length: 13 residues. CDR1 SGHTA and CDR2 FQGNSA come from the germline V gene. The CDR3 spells CASSPGGATKAFF. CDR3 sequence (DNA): TGTGCCAGCAGCCCGGGGGGGGCGACGAAAGCTTTCTTT.

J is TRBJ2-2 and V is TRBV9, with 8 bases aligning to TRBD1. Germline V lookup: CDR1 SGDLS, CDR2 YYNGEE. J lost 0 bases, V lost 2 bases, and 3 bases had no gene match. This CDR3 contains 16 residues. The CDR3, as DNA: TGTGCCAGCAGCGTCCAGGGGGCCCCGAACACCGGGGAGCTGTTTTTT. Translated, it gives CASSVQGAPNTGELFF.